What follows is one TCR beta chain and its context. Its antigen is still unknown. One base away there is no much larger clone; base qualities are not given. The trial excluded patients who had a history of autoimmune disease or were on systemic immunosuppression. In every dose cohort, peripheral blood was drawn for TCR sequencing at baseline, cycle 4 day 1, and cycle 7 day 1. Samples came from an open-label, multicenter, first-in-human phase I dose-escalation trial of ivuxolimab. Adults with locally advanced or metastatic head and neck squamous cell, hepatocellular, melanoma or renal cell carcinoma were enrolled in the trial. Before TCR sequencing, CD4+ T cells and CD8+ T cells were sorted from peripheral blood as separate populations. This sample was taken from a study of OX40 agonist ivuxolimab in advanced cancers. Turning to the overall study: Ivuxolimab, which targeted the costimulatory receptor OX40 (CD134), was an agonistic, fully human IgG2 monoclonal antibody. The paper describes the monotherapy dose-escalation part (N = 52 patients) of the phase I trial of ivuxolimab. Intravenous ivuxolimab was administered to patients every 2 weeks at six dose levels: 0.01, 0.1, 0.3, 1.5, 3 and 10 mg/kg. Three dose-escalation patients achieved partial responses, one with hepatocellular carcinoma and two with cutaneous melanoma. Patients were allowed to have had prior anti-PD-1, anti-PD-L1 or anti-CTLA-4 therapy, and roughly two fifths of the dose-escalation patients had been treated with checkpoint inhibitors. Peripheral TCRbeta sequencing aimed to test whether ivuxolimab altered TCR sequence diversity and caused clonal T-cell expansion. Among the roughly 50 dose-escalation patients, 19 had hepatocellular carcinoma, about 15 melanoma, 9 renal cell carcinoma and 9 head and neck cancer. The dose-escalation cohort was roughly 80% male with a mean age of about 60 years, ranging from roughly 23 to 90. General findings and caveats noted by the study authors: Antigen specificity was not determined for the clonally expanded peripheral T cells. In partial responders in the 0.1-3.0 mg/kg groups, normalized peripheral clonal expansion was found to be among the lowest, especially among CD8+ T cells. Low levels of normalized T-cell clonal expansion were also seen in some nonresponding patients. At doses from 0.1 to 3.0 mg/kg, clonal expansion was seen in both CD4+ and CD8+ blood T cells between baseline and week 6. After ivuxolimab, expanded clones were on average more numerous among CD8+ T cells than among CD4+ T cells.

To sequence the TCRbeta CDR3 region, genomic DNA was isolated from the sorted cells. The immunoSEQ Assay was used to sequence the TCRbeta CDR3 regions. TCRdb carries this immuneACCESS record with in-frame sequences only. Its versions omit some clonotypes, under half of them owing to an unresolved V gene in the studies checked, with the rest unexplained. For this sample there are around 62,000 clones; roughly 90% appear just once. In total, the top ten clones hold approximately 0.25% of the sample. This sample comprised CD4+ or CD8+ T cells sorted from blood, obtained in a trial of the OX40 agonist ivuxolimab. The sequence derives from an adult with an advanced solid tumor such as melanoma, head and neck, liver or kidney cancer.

The nucleotides are TGTGCCAGCCGGGACAGGGGTACAAAACTGTTTTTT. This codes for CASRDRGTKLFF. The chain links TRBV27 with TRBJ1-4, and TRBD1 aligns with 10 junction nucleotides. The germline V and J ends show losses of 8 bases and 10 bases respectively, and no gene match explains 4 bases of the junction. CDR3 length: 12 amino acids, cysteine to phenylalanine. Of all the DNA, just the CDR3 is kept, 36 bases in frame from base 1. CDR1 and CDR2, looked up from the germline V gene (reference sequence), are MNHEY and SMNVEV.